A single TCR beta chain is shown here with its context. TCRdb fed the PCR reads into MiXCR, producing one record per CDR3 protein. Of some 580,000 distinct CDR3 sequences listed, roughly 27% are singletons. The sample belongs to a study of molecular identifiers for immune sequencing clone quantification. Germline V CDR1 and CDR2: SEHNR, FQNEAQ (reference sequence). Trimming removed 3 bases from V and 6 bases from J, with 11 bases in between. The CDR3 has 14 amino acids. The chain recombines TRBV7-9 with TRBJ1-4, with a weak D call TRBD1 (5 bases). The sequence was collected from a human donor in good health. Some libraries in this study had Jurkat cell RNA spiked in. Sequenced material: naive CD8+ T cells from blood, with Jurkat cell RNA spiked in. Described subset: FACS-sorted CD8+CD4-CCR7+CD45RA+ naive T cells. This CDR3 is CASSFGGGDEKLFF. The CDR3 DNA reads as TGTGCCAGCAGCTTCGGGGGAGGGGATGAAAAACTGTTTTTT.